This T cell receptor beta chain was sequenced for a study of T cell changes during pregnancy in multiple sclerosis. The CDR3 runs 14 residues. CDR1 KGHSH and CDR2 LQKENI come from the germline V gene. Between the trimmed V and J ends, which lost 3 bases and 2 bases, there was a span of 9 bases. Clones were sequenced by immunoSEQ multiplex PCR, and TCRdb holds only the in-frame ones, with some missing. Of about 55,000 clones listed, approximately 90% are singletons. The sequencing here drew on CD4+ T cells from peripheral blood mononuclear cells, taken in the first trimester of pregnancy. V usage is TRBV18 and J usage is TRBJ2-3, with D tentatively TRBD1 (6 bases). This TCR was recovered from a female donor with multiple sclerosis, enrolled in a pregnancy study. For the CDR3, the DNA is TGTGCCAGCTCACCGACAGGCTACACAGATACGCAGTATTTT. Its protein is CASSPTGYTDTQYF.